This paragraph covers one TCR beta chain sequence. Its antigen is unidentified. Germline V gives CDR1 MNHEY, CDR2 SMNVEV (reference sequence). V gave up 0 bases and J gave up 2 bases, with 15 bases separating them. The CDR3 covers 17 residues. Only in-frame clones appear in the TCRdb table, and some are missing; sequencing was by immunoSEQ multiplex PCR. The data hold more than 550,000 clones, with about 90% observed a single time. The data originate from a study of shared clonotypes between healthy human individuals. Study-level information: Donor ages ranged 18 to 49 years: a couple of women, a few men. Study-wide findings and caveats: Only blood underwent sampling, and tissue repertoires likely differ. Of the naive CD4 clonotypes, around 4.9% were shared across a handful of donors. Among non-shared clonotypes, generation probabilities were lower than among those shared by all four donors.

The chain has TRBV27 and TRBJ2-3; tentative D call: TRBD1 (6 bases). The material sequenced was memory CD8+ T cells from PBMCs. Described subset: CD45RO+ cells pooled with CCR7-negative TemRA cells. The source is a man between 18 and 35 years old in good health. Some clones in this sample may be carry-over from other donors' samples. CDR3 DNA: TGTGCCAGCAGTTTATCGAAACGGGACAACCCCACAGATACGCAGTATTTT. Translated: CASSLSKRDNPTDTQYF.